The entry that follows covers one T cell receptor beta chain sequence. The target of this receptor is not known. No base-level quality is on record; no much larger clone is a single base apart. The collaborating institutions used their own protocols to collect whole blood in K2EDTA tubes. For TCRbeta analysis, collaborators shipped samples as frozen whole blood, isolated PBMCs, or DNA extracted from either of those sample types. The record originates from a study of blood T cell repertoires in COVID-19 (TCRdb year 2020). General notes on the study: The collaborator samples originated in the United States, Italy and Spain and spanned the acute and convalescent phases of COVID-19. The material from the prospective study consisted of cDNA or gDNA derived from T cells, B-cell-depleted T cells, or PBMCs. Subjects who had been exposed to COVID-19, were actively infected with it, or had recovered from it provided the deeply sampled blood TCRbeta repertoires that made up the dataset. A freely available public database, intended as a resource for researchers studying the immune response to SARS-CoV-2, is where the repertoires were released. The samples were drawn from two sources: the first 160 participants of the ongoing ImmuneRACE study, and 1,000 to 1,500 subjects contributed by 6 global collaborators. Sample metadata almost always included a de-identified subject ID, COVID-19 status, age in years and sex. Where available, HLA class I and class II types were taken from metadata supplied by the sample provider and were not determined by assay-based typing.

The immunoSEQ Assay, a bias-controlled multiplex PCR, was used to amplify TCRbeta CDR3 regions from genomic DNA. Per the authors' processing: The number of nucleated cells in each sample was estimated by amplification of reference gene primers within the assay. To quantify the absolute abundance of each unique TCRbeta CDR3 rearrangement, sequence reads were collapsed and filtered. For each sample, productive Simpson clonality was calculated by taking the square root of Simpson's diversity index across productive rearrangements. TCRdb stores this immuneACCESS table with in-frame sequences only. Part of the clones is absent; in the studies checked, under half of the shortfall reflects unresolved V genes, and no reason is known for the rest. V and J calls plus clone size are reproduced from that table; the DNA served to infer D and trimming. This sample gives about 220,000 clones in total; 75% to 90% of them show up just once. The leading ten clones occupy around 4.7% of the sample.

The full study reports these points: The amount of clinical and demographic metadata varied by source and participant and was provided uncurated.

Trimming removed 8 bases from V and 5 bases from J, leaving 21 bases between the germline ends. The germline V gene encodes CDR1 MNHEY and CDR2 SVGAGI. The CDR3 runs 15 amino acids, cysteine and phenylalanine included. Just CDR3 DNA is preserved here, 45 bases in frame from base 1. The sample was peripheral blood. The source of this sequence is a human donor in a cohort sampled during active COVID-19. The chain is encoded by TRBV6-5 joined to TRBJ1-2; D gene: possibly TRBD1, on 6 matching bases. For the CDR3, the sequence is CASAPGGAQLYGYTF. In nucleotides, the sequence is TGTGCCAGCGCTCCCGGGGGGGCACAATTATATGGCTACACCTTC.